One sample yielded the 6 T cell receptor beta chains listed below, sequenced in a study of OX40 agonist ivuxolimab in advanced cancers. Here immunoSEQ multiplex PCR was the method, and the copy in TCRdb shows in-frame clones only, minus some. This sample has approximately 67,000 clones, with 91% found just once. This specimen was CD4+ or CD8+ T cells sorted from blood, taken in a trial of the OX40 agonist ivuxolimab. The receptors shown here come from an adult with an advanced solid tumor such as melanoma, head and neck, liver or kidney cancer.

The J gene is TRBJ2-5, the V gene TRBV6-6, with no clear D. V lost 0 bases and J lost 4, with 9 bases in between. Germline values: CDR1 MNHNY, CDR2 SVGAGI (reference sequence). The CDR3 loop spans 14 amino acids. The DNA for the CDR3 is TGTGCCAGCAGTTACTCAATGGGATCAGAGACCCAGTACTTC. It translates to CASSYSMGSETQYF.

The genes are TRBV19 and TRBJ2-1; D remains unclear. Trimming stripped 6 bases from V and 9 bases from J, with 18 bases between. The CDR3 runs to 14 residues. The germline gives CDR1 LNHDA, CDR2 SQIVND (reference sequence). Here the CDR3 reads CASSGLGHIGEQFF. CDR3 DNA sequence: TGTGCCAGTAGCGGGCTAGGCCATATAGGTGAGCAGTTCTTC.

The V and J genes are TRBV10-1 and TRBJ2-3; D perhaps matches TRBD1 (5 bases). The CDR3 sequence is 15 residues long. V lost 3 bases and J 0 bases, leaving 10 bases between the germline ends. CDR1 is WNHNN, CDR2 SYGVQD, per germline (reference sequence). The CDR3 DNA is TGCGCCAGCAGTGACACAGGTTCTAGCACAGATACGCAGTATTTT. It is translated as CASSDTGSSTDTQYF.

The chain carries TRBV29-1 and TRBJ2-7; D is perhaps TRBD1 (6 bases). Between the trimmed V and J ends, which lost 6 bases and 1 base, there was a span of 10 bases. Germline assignment: CDR1 SQVTM and CDR2 ANQGSEA. There are 12 residues in the CDR3. The CDR3 loop is CSVYTGSYEQYF. In DNA form, the CDR3 reads TGCAGCGTCTATACAGGGTCCTACGAGCAGTACTTC.

The rearrangement uses TRBV7-2 and TRBJ2-7, with D possibly matching TRBD1 (6 bases). Germline lookup yields CDR1 SGHTA and CDR2 FQGNSA. This CDR3 region has 16 residues. Trimming took off 5 bases at V and 4 bases at J, with 21 bases between the two ends. CDR3 DNA sequence: TGTGCCAGCAGCCCGTCAGGGGCGGTCAGGGGTTACGAGCAGTACTTC. It is translated as CASSPSGAVRGYEQYF. Together with reference TRBV7-2 and TRBJ2-7, the CDR3 gives the full variable domain: GAGVSQSPSNKVTEKGKDVELRCDPISGHTALYWYRQSLGQGLEFLIYFQGNSAPDKSGLPSDRFSAERTGGSVSTLTIQRTQQEDSAVYLCASSPSGAVRGYEQYFGPGTRLTVT.

The chain uses TRBV19 and TRBJ1-2; D unresolved. This CDR3 is 14 amino acids long. Trimming took off 3 bases at V and 4 bases at J, with 12 bases between the two ends. Germline V CDR1 and CDR2: LNHDA, SQIVND (reference sequence). In DNA, the CDR3 is TGTGCCAGTAGTATTCTTGCGGGTGGCTATGGCTACACCTTC. It specifies CASSILAGGYGYTF.